The 30 T cell receptor beta chains reported below all come from one sample, sequenced in a study of early T cells in non-severe SARS-CoV-2 infection (dated by TCRdb to the early 2020s). Libraries were prepared through 5' RACE. Sequenced on a NextSeq 500. In-frame beta chains were kept once TCRdb had trimmed the public reads at Q25 with fastp and called clones with MiXCR. Each entry is one CDR3 protein sequence, shown with its most common DNA and genes. The sample table shows more than 65,000 distinct CDR3 sequences, and more than 12% are seen once. Approximately 3.8% of the sample lies in the top ten. The specimen was whole blood, collected at baseline. These TCRs come from an adult who was a healthcare worker with PCR-confirmed SARS-CoV-2 infection or an uninfected control (not recorded which).

This clonotype has more than one count but fewer than ten. The chain employs TRBV28 and TRBJ2-5; the D gene is possibly TRBD1 (5 bases). Per the germline V gene, CDR1 is MDHEN and CDR2 is SYDVKM. Trimming took 7 bases from V and 2 from J, leaving 14 bases between them. The CDR3 contains 14 residues. The DNA for the CDR3 is TGTGCCAGCACCCGCGGACACCTTCAAGAGACCCAGTACTTC. Protein: CASTRGHLQETQYF. Full variable domain (missing parts from reference TRBV28 and TRBJ2-5): DVKVTQSSRYLVKRTGEKVFLECVQDMDHENMFWYRQDPGLGLRLIYFSYDVKMKEKGDIPEGYSVSREKKERFSLILESASTNQTSMYLCASTRGHLQETQYFGPGTRLLVL.

In its sample, this clonotype was seen many times. The chain carries TRBV6-6 and TRBJ2-1; 12 bases are shared with TRBD2. Germline values: CDR1 MNHNY, CDR2 SVGAGI (reference sequence). The CDR3 runs to 17 residues. The J segment lost 7 bases and the V segment lost 4 bases, leaving 11 bases of the junction unmatched. The CDR3 region has the DNA TGTGCCAGCAGTTCCCCCCCTCTAGCGGGAGGGCCTAATGAGCAGTTCTTC. Translating gives CASSSPPLAGGPNEQFF.

In this sample, this clonotype turned up many times. The V and J genes are TRBV11-1 and TRBJ1-3; D not resolved. Germline CDR1 and CDR2: SGHAT and FQDESV (reference sequence). V was pared by 3 bases and J by 0 bases, with 9 bases between. The CDR3 spans 15 residues. The CDR3 reads CASSFPGNSGNTIYF. Here the CDR3 DNA reads TGTGCCAGCAGCTTTCCGGGAAACTCTGGAAACACCATATATTTT.

This clonotype was counted between two and nine times. J is TRBJ1-3 and V is TRBV10-3; D uncertain. Per the germline V gene, CDR1 is ENHRY and CDR2 is SYGVKD. V dropped 10 bases and J dropped 1 base, with 11 bases sitting between them. The CDR3 is made up of 13 amino acids. CDR3 coding DNA: TGTGCCAGTATGCCAGCATCTGGAAACACCATATATTTT. Translating gives CASMPASGNTIYF.

V gene TRBV18 combines with J gene TRBJ1-4; D possibly corresponds to TRBD1 (5 bases). This CDR3 has 14 amino acids. The germline V gene has CDR1 KGHSH and CDR2 LQKENI. V was clipped by 3 bases and J by 8 bases, with 13 bases between them. This chain's CDR3 is CASSPGTLEEKLFF. CDR3 nucleotide sequence: TGTGCCAGCTCACCCGGGACCTTGGAAGAAAAACTGTTTTTT.

This clonotype was seen a single time. The chain joins TRBV10-3 to TRBJ2-7; 8 nucleotides match TRBD1. The CDR3 runs to 15 residues. Per the germline V gene, CDR1 is ENHRY and CDR2 is SYGVKD. Losses at the gene ends were 0 bases for V and 4 bases for J; bases not matched to a gene: 5. CDR3 loop: CAISESPGGYYEQYF. CDR3 nucleotide sequence: TGTGCCATCAGTGAGTCGCCAGGGGGCTATTACGAGCAGTACTTC.

The chain combines TRBV15 with TRBJ2-7; D is unclear. Looked up from germline, CDR1 is LNHNV and CDR2 is YYDKDF (reference sequence). V dropped 0 bases and J dropped 3 bases, with 9 bases sitting between them. The length of the CDR3 is 14 residues. CDR3 sequence reads: CATSREARHYEQYF. CDR3 coding DNA: TGTGCCACCAGCAGAGAGGCGCGCCACTACGAGCAGTACTTC.

The chain employs TRBV3-1 and TRBJ1-2; D might be TRBD1 (5 bases). Germline CDR1 and CDR2: LGHDT and YNNKEL (reference sequence). The CDR3 extends over 13 amino acids. Trimming removed 4 bases at V and 8 bases at J, with 14 bases between. This chain's CDR3 is CASSPVAGHGYTF. CDR3 nucleotides: TGTGCCAGCAGCCCGGTGGCAGGGCACGGCTACACCTTC. Full variable domain (outside the CDR3, taken from reference TRBV3-1 and TRBJ1-2): DTAVSQTPKYLVTQMGNDKSIKCEQNLGHDTMYWYKQDSKKFLKIMFSYNNKELIINETVPNRFSPKSPDKAHLNLHINSLELGDSAVYFCASSPVAGHGYTFGSGTRLTVV.

The chain couples TRBV7-2 to TRBJ2-3, with 7 bases identical to TRBD2. The CDR3 is 15 residues long. V shed 4 bases and J 0 bases; nucleotides not matched to a gene: 4. Germline V lookup: CDR1 SGHTA, CDR2 FQGNSA. The CDR3 region is CASSSLSGSTDTQYF. For the CDR3, the DNA is TGTGCCAGCAGCTCTCTTAGCGGGAGCACAGATACGCAGTATTTT.

This clonotype has ten or more counts. The V call is TRBV7-2, the J call TRBJ2-1; D is possibly TRBD1 (5 bases). The CDR3 spans 15 residues. Deletions cut 5 bases from V and 15 bases from J, with 26 bases between. Germline assignment: CDR1 SGHTA and CDR2 FQGNSA. DNA for the CDR3: TGTGCCAGCAGCCCCGAACCCCTTGACAGCAAAAGGAGGTTCTTC. It encodes CASSPEPLDSKRRFF. The full variable domain, with the rest looked up from reference TRBV7-2 and TRBJ2-1, is GAGVSQSPSNKVTEKGKDVELRCDPISGHTALYWYRQSLGQGLEFLIYFQGNSAPDKSGLPSDRFSAERTGGSVSTLTIQRTQQEDSAVYLCASSPEPLDSKRRFFGPGTRLTVL.

In this sample, this clonotype turned up many times. The CDR3 DNA follows: TGCAGCGTTGTACAGGGGGAGCATGGCTACACCTTC. Translating gives CSVVQGEHGYTF. The chain combines TRBV29-1 with TRBJ1-2; TRBD1 matches 8 bases. V dropped 4 bases and J dropped 6; count of bases not matched to a gene: 4. This CDR3 has 12 amino acids. CDR1 and CDR2 (germline): SQVTM, ANQGSEA.

This clonotype was counted between two and nine times. The J gene is TRBJ2-5, the V gene TRBV9, with 10 nucleotides matching TRBD2. CDR3 length: 14 amino acids. CDR1 and CDR2 (germline): SGDLS, YYNGEE. After removal of 2 bases from V and 4 bases from J, the junction contained 2 bases not matched to a gene. CDR3 sequence: CASSVGLAVETQYF. Here the CDR3 DNA reads TGTGCCAGCAGCGTCGGACTAGCGGTAGAGACCCAGTACTTC.

V and J are TRBV28 and TRBJ1-2; D uncertain. The CDR3 contains 12 residues. Trimming cost V 4 bases and J 4 bases, with 7 bases left between them. Germline CDR1 MDHEN, CDR2 SYDVKM. CDR3 protein: CASSSSRYGYTF. In DNA form, the CDR3 reads TGTGCCAGCAGTTCTTCCCGCTATGGCTACACCTTC.

In this sample, this clonotype is medium-sized. V and J are TRBV15 and TRBJ2-1; D uncertain. The CDR3 consists of 13 residues. Germline V CDR1 and CDR2: LNHNV, YYDKDF (reference sequence). Trimming stripped 0 bases from V and 6 bases from J, with 6 bases between. The CDR3 loop is CATSRDRSNEQFF. The CDR3 DNA is TGTGCCACCAGCAGAGATCGGAGCAATGAGCAGTTCTTC.

This sequence joins TRBV29-1 and TRBJ2-3, with D perhaps given as TRBD1 or TRBD2 (6 bases each). The CDR3 spans 14 residues. Trimming removed 2 bases from V and 1 base from J, with 10 bases in between. Germline V CDR1 and CDR2: SQVTM, ANQGSEA. The CDR3 nucleotides are TGCAGCGTTGAACTTGGGGGGCGCACAGATACGCAGTATTTT. Translating gives CSVELGGRTDTQYF.

This clonotype has just a few counts. The chain links TRBV28 to TRBJ2-3, with 7 positions matching TRBD2. The length of the CDR3 is 14 residues. CDR1 is MDHEN and CDR2 is SYDVKM in the germline V gene. After removal of 5 bases from V and 4 bases from J, the junction contained 6 bases not matched to a gene. The CDR3: CASSRRESADTQYF. The CDR3 DNA sequence: TGTGCCAGCAGTCGGCGGGAGTCCGCAGATACGCAGTATTTT.

There are many counts of this clonotype. This CDR3 is CASSQEGTGAFF. In nucleotides, the CDR3 is TGTGCCAGCAGCCAGGAGGGAACGGGAGCTTTCTTT. The V gene is TRBV5-6, the J gene TRBJ1-1; D remains ambiguous. CDR3 length equals 12 residues. V was trimmed by 4 bases and J by 10 bases, leaving 14 bases between them. CDR1 is SGHDT and CDR2 is YYEEEE in the germline V gene.

This clonotype was observed a few times. CDR3: CSADYNEQFF. CDR3 nucleotide sequence: TGCAGCGCTGACTACAATGAGCAGTTCTTC. The chain joins TRBV29-1 to TRBJ2-1; D unclear. Trimming pared 7 bases from V and 3 bases from J, leaving 4 bases between. Per the germline V gene, CDR1 is SQVTM and CDR2 is ANQGSEA. The CDR3 loop spans 10 amino acids.

This clonotype was observed at least ten times. The CDR3 spells CASSFNAAGVAGAHEQYF. The CDR3, as DNA: TGTGCCAGCAGCTTTAACGCGGCGGGGGTAGCGGGAGCCCACGAGCAGTACTTC. The V gene is TRBV7-3, the J gene TRBJ2-7, with TRBD2 matching 9 bases. The CDR3 runs 18 residues. The V gene end was trimmed by 3 bases and the J gene end by 5 bases; junction bases not matched to a gene: 17. Germline values: CDR1 SGHTA, CDR2 FQGTGA.

In this sample, this clonotype turned up many times. The chain has TRBV29-1 and TRBJ1-4; D might be TRBD1 (6 bases). The V and J ends lost 5 bases and 7 bases respectively, with 11 bases between them. CDR1 and CDR2 from the germline V gene are SQVTM and ANQGSEA. The length of the CDR3 is 12 residues. In DNA, the CDR3 is TGCAGCGTTAAACAGGGACTTGAAAAACTGTTTTTT. Its translation: CSVKQGLEKLFF.

The chain links TRBV28 to TRBJ1-3, with 7 bases aligning to TRBD1. The CDR3 totals 15 residues. Germline assignment: CDR1 MDHEN and CDR2 SYDVKM. J was trimmed by 4 bases and V by 5 bases; bases with no gene match: 8. The CDR3 loop is CASSVFDRAGNTIYF. CDR3 coding DNA: TGTGCCAGCAGTGTTTTCGACAGGGCCGGAAACACCATATATTTT.

The table lists this clonotype with many counts. The rearrangement uses TRBV2 and TRBJ1-2; no reliable D call. Trimming shortened V by 2 bases and J by 8 bases, and 12 bases separated the two germline ends. Germline V gene sequence: CDR1 SNHLY, CDR2 FYNNEI. CDR3 length equals 13 residues. CDR3 DNA sequence: TGTGCCAGCAGTGAACAGTATATGGAGGGCTACACCTTC. It translates to CASSEQYMEGYTF.

The chain has TRBV28 and TRBJ1-1; D is unclear. Germline lookup yields CDR1 MDHEN and CDR2 SYDVKM. Trimming took off 3 bases at V and 11 bases at J, with 13 bases between the two ends. The CDR3 runs to 12 residues. Here the CDR3 reads CASSLAGSWAFF. The CDR3 DNA follows: TGTGCCAGCAGTTTGGCCGGGTCTTGGGCTTTCTTT.

This chain connects TRBV9 to TRBJ2-3; tentatively, D is TRBD1 (6 bases). The CDR3 is 14 amino acids. Trimming cost V 2 bases and J 5 bases, with 12 bases left between them. Germline V gene data show CDR1 as SGDLS and CDR2 as YYNGEE. This CDR3 is CASSVDTGLDTQYF. For the CDR3, the DNA is TGTGCCAGCAGCGTTGACACAGGGTTAGATACGCAGTATTTT.

This clonotype has only a few counts. This chain joins TRBV20-1 and TRBJ1-3, with D possibly TRBD1 on 6 matching bases. Germline V gene sequence: CDR1 DFQATT, CDR2 SNEGSKA (reference sequence). V was cut by 6 bases and J by 3 bases, with 21 bases left in between. This CDR3 contains 16 residues. CDR3 DNA: TGCAGTGCCCCCCTGCAGGGGTACTTATTTGGAAACACCATATATTTT. Amino acids: CSAPLQGYLFGNTIYF.

The sample holds many counts of this clonotype. The V and J genes are TRBV7-9 and TRBJ2-7; D is perhaps TRBD1 or TRBD2 (5 bases each). The V gene lost 5 bases and the J gene lost 4 bases, with 15 bases spanning the gap. CDR3 size: 14 residues. Germline CDR1 is SEHNR and CDR2 is FQNEAQ (reference sequence). The CDR3 here is CASSPGAGRYEQYF. For the CDR3, the DNA is TGTGCCAGCAGCCCCGGGGCCGGTCGGTACGAGCAGTACTTC.

In its sample, this clonotype was seen a few times. The chain carries TRBV7-8 and TRBJ2-5; D not resolved. The CDR3 length is 10 residues. Trimming pared 2 bases from V and 8 bases from J, leaving 3 bases between. Germline CDR1 and CDR2: SGHVS and FQNEAQ. The CDR3 reads CASSLYTQYF. Here the CDR3 DNA reads TGTGCCAGCAGCTTATATACCCAGTACTTC.

V gene TRBV20-1 combines with J gene TRBJ2-7; D not certain. Trimming took off 0 bases at V and 2 bases at J, with 8 bases between the two ends. Germline V CDR1 and CDR2: DFQATT, SNEGSKA (reference sequence). The CDR3 has 13 residues. CDR3 bases: TGCAGTGCTAGAGATCACATAACCTACGAGCAGTACTTC. Translation: CSARDHITYEQYF.

V is TRBV12-3 or TRBV12-4 and J is TRBJ2-1, with 9 bases identical to TRBD1. The CDR3 is 14 amino acids. With 7 bases clipped from V and 3 bases from J, the junction kept 4 bases outside the gene matches. The CDR3 sequence: CASTRDRVYNEQFF. CDR3 coding DNA: TGTGCCAGCACCCGGGACAGGGTCTACAATGAGCAGTTCTTC.

V gene TRBV5-4 combines with J gene TRBJ1-2, with 9 bases matching TRBD1. The J segment lost 4 bases and the V segment lost 3 bases, leaving 4 bases of the junction unmatched. This CDR3 comprises 14 residues. Germline V gene lookup returns CDR1 SGHNT and CDR2 YYREEE (reference sequence). This CDR3 reads CASSSQGARYGYTF. The CDR3 nucleotides read TGTGCCAGCAGCTCACAGGGGGCTCGCTATGGCTACACCTTC.